This T cell receptor (beta chain) appears in the sequencing data of a study of regulatory T cells in long-lasting Graves disease (dated by TCRdb to about 2021). About the investigation overall: Antithyroid drugs had been taken for less than 3 months by newly diagnosed Graves' disease patients. The study was registered as a clinical trial and conducted in China. A total of approximately 35 samples underwent TCR sequencing: around 13 from persistent and around 20 from newly diagnosed Graves' disease patients. This study used TCR sequencing and RNA sequencing of peripheral blood to compare persistent Graves' disease patients against newly diagnosed Graves' disease patients. Overall study results and their limits: Persistent patients shared more public clonotypes among themselves (2,741) than newly diagnosed patients did (approximately 870). TRBV28, TRBJ1-2 and TRBJ2-5 were preferentially used in persistent disease, while TRBV20-1 and TRBJ2-1 were favored in newly diagnosed disease. Peripheral blood alone was examined, since thyroid tissue, which constituted the primary lesion, could not be accessed. Only the TCR beta chain was sequenced and analyzed. The authors acknowledged the small sample size as a limitation that may reduce accuracy. Persistent Graves' disease patients showed lower TCR Shannon entropy and fewer highly expanded clones than newly diagnosed patients, suggesting clonal expansion.

The library was generated by multiplex PCR. These reads were obtained on an Illumina HiSeq 4000. CDR3 regions were amplified by Arm-PCR with iRepertoire HTBI primers to construct TCR beta libraries. Before sequencing, the PCR products went through gel purification. The published analysis was carried out like this. Gene usage analysis of CDR3 amino acid clonotypes used the 60 to 80 TRBV and about 13 TRBJ segments found across samples. COPE and FqMerger were used to merge filtered high-quality paired reads into contigs. BLAST was used to align contigs to the IMGT TRBV, TRBD and TRBJ reference genes, and CDR3 was defined following IMGT. Clonotypes above 0.1% frequency were classified as highly expanded clones. Repertoire diversity was measured by Shannon entropy, and V-J evenness by the Gini coefficient. A clonotype found in more than one individual was treated as public. Using fastp trimming at Q25 and MiXCR clonotype assembly, TCRdb reanalyzed the public sequencing data and kept in-frame beta chains. Each entry merges the rows of one CDR3 protein and shows their most common DNA and genes. In this record, the V and J calls reflect TCRdb's handling and not the investigators' own analysis. A total of 420,000 or so distinct CDR3 sequences appear in this sample, about a sixth of them only once. The ten top clones hold about 25% of the sample.

V sheds 0 bases and J sheds 6 bases, leaving 14 bases between their ends. The CDR3 contains 15 residues, cysteine and phenylalanine counted. The entry retains the CDR3 DNA only, 45 bases that are in frame from base 1. For CDR1 and CDR2, the germline V gene (reference sequence) lists SGHKS and YYEKEE. The sample's time point label is to be understood as: newly diagnosed GD, antithyroid drugs for less than 3 months. For both TCR sequencing and RNA sequencing, RNA was extracted from PBMCs in TRIzol. The diagnosis of Graves' disease was made according to American Thyroid Association guidelines. The patients came from an endocrinology department in Xi'an, China. Each patient gave approximately 10 milliliters of peripheral blood, collected in an EDTA anticoagulant tube. Ficoll Paque Plus density gradient separation was used to isolate PBMCs, and no further T cell sorting was performed. An Agilent 2100 Bioanalyzer and agarose gel were used to check RNA quality, and a NanoDrop 2000 was used to measure RNA concentration.

As for this clonotype: The antigen this receptor binds is unknown. No qualities accompany the bases; no much larger clone lies one base away.

A further study also used this sample, focusing on T cells in Graves' hyperthyroidism and ophthalmopathy. Taken from the second paper: A patient counted as having stable Graves' hyperthyroidism if no progression to ophthalmopathy occurred over 18 months of follow-up. The hyperthyroidism patients were between 18 and 65 years old and newly diagnosed, with a disease duration of less than 2 months. Patients with uncontrolled infections, other autoimmune diseases, pregnancy or lactation were excluded. Diagnoses relied on clinical symptoms, serum thyroxine and TRAb, thyroid ultrasound and orbital computed tomography. The first round of RT-PCR for the TCR CDR3 was performed with the HTBI primer set and the Qiagen OneStep RT-PCR kit. Most expanded thyroid clonotypes (frequency above 0.001) were also detected in blood, suggesting blood repertoires may reflect thyroid immune responses. In cross-validation, a model built on a 13 V-J signature told ophthalmopathy apart from stable hyperthyroidism with roughly 87% sensitivity and about 81% specificity, and in testing the same model reached 80%/75%. In validation, the model predicted progression to ophthalmopathy with around 71% sensitivity and less than 80% specificity, a median of roughly seven months before onset. TCR V-J signatures able to tell the groups apart were searched for in a discovery cohort of approximately 95 patients, of whom 43 had Graves' ophthalmopathy and around 58 had stable Graves' hyperthyroidism. Prospective prediction of ophthalmopathy was tested in an independent validation cohort consisting of some 19 hyperthyroidism patients and some 17 patients who later progressed to ophthalmopathy. The approximately 100 discovery patients were randomly divided into training and test sets at a 7:3 ratio. Thyroid tissue and blood T-cell repertoires from roughly six Graves' hyperthyroidism patients were also compared in the study. After blood sampling, hyperthyroidism patients were treated with methimazole at a starting dose of 30 mg daily, and ophthalmopathy patients were treated with high-dose intravenous methylprednisolone. Libraries were constructed in a second round of multiplex PCR, after which size selection and purification were performed. Paired-end sequencing of the libraries was performed with 100 bp reads on an Illumina HiSeq2000. Raw data were processed with SOAPnuke, discarding reads with adapters, uncalled bases, mean Phred below 15, or no exact constant-primer or identifier match. COPE v1.2.5 was used to merge high-quality paired reads, and clonotypes were defined as unique nucleotide sequences. Clonotypes were aligned to IMGT TRBV, TRBD and TRBJ reference segments using MiTCR v1.1. The analysis included only V-J combinations with a frequency above 0.0001, which together covered approximately 99% of the repertoires. The TCS score was defined as F50 (clonal expansion) divided by E x V (chaos), with BLOSUM62-based TCRdist calculated between CDR3 peptides within each V-J. Welch's t-statistics and random forest reduced 500 to 550 V-J features to some 14, which were used in a naive Bayes classifier (R e1071). No statistical method was used to set the sample size in advance, and investigators knew the group allocation. The paper reports TCR Vbeta CDR3 sequencing of some 140 peripheral blood samples: over 40 ophthalmopathy, over 70 hyperthyroidism and around 17 progressor patients.

The sequence is built from TRBV5-5 and TRBJ2-3, and perhaps TRBD1 as D gene, on 5 matching bases. The sequences come from peripheral blood mononuclear cells (PBMCs), collected at new diagnosis, from a patient treated with antithyroid drugs. The origin of this receptor is a woman aged 18-29 years with Graves disease. Donor details come from another sample of the same person, matched by shared clones. The sequence in DNA is TGTGCCAGCAGCTTGGCCCTACAGGCGGAGGATACGCAGTATTTT. This yields the protein CASSLALQAEDTQYF.